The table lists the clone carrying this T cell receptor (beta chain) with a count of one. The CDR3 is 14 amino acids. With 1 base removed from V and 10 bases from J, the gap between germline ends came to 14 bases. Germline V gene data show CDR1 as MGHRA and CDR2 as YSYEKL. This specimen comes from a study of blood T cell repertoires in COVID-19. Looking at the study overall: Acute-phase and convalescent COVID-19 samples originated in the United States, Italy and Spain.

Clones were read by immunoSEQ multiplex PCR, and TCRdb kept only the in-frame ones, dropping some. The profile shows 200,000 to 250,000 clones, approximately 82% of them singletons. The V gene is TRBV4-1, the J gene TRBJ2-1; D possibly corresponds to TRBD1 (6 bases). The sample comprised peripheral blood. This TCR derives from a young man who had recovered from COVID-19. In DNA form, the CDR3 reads TGCGCCAGCAGCCAAGGGGCTCCCGGGACAGAGCAGTTCTTC. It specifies CASSQGAPGTEQFF.